This TCR beta chain appears in the sequencing data of a study of T cell responses to AZD1222 COVID-19 vaccine. Overall study findings and caveats: The breadth and depth of Spike-specific TCRs increased once two AZD1222 doses had been given. Donors skewed white British and female; clonal diversity was possibly underestimated.

Concerning this clone itself: As yet, its antigen is unknown.

TCRdb's copy holds only in-frame clones and misses some; the assay was immunoSEQ multiplex PCR. This sample has 250,000 to 300,000 clones, with approximately 94% found just once. The CDR3 is 16 residues long. Trimming left V 3 bases short and J 2 bases short, with 14 bases between. Germline values: CDR1 SGHAT, CDR2 FQNNGV. This clonotype was obtained from an adult who received the AZD1222 COVID-19 vaccine. The chain links TRBV11-2 to TRBJ1-3; D is perhaps TRBD1 (6 bases). Source: peripheral blood, taken 28 days after the second AZD1222 dose. Here the CDR3 DNA reads TGTGCCAGCAGCTTGAGAGAGGGGGTGACTGGAAACACCATATATTTT. It is translated as CASSLREGVTGNTIYF.